The rows below give T cell receptor beta chains drawn from one sample of a study of beta chain features in type 1 diabetes. Assay: immunoSEQ multiplex PCR; the TCRdb copy retains only in-frame clones and omits some. The sample includes 250,000 or so clones, 25% to 30% of them seen just once. The sequenced sample consisted of central memory CD4+ T cells from blood. The receptors stem from a young man in good health. Both conserved end residues are part of each CDR3. D genes are given only for firm matches. Where a row states a size, it is once, few, many or the class of an expanded clone; other rows omit it.

d_gene: .; abundance: .; j_gene: TRBJ1-5; v_gene: TRBV15; CDR3nt: TGTGCCACCAGCAGAGATCAACTTAGCAATCAGCCCCAGCATTTT; CDR3aa: CATSRDQLSNQPQHF
d_gene: .; abundance: .; j_gene: TRBJ2-3; v_gene: TRBV14; CDR3nt: TGTGCCAGCAGCCGTCCGGGAACAACATCAGATACGCAGTATTTT; CDR3aa: CASSRPGTTSDTQYF
d_gene: .; abundance: few; j_gene: TRBJ2-1; v_gene: TRBV5-5; CDR3nt: TGTGCCAGCAGCTTCCGGGGGCCGCAGTTCTTC; CDR3aa: CASSFRGPQFF
d_gene: .; abundance: few; j_gene: TRBJ2-2; v_gene: TRBV11-2; CDR3nt: TGTGCCAGCAGCTTAAGACAGCAGAACACCGGGGAGCTGTTTTTT; CDR3aa: CASSLRQQNTGELFF
d_gene: TRBD2; abundance: .; j_gene: TRBJ2-7; v_gene: TRBV7-2; CDR3nt: TGTGCCAGCAGCGCCTTAGCGGGAGTAGGTGAGCAGTACTTC; CDR3aa: CASSALAGVGEQYF
d_gene: TRBD1; abundance: few; j_gene: TRBJ2-1; v_gene: TRBV5-1; CDR3nt: TGCGCCAGCAGCGATCATCCGGGACAGGGCCACAATGAGCAGTTCTTC; CDR3aa: CASSDHPGQGHNEQFF
d_gene: .; abundance: few; j_gene: TRBJ2-3; v_gene: TRBV5-1; CDR3nt: TGCGCCACCGCAGCCAGCGGGAGCACAGATACGCAGTATTTT; CDR3aa: CATAASGSTDTQYF
d_gene: TRBD2; abundance: .; j_gene: TRBJ2-2; v_gene: TRBV30; CDR3nt: TGTGCCAGCCGACTAGCGGCTACCACCGGGGAGCTGTTTTTT; CDR3aa: CASRLAATTGELFF
d_gene: .; abundance: few; j_gene: TRBJ2-3; v_gene: TRBV18; CDR3nt: TGTGCCGGGGCCTGGGACACAAACACAGATACGCAGTATTTT; CDR3aa: CAGAWDTNTDTQYF
d_gene: TRBD1; abundance: many; j_gene: TRBJ1-1; v_gene: TRBV30; CDR3nt: TGTGCCTGGAGCGCACAGGGGGCAGGCGAAGCTTTCTTT; CDR3aa: CAWSAQGAGEAFF
d_gene: .; abundance: few; j_gene: TRBJ2-1; v_gene: TRBV7-8; CDR3nt: TGTGCCAGCAGTCCTTCTGGGTCGGTTATGGTGAGGTTCTTC; CDR3aa: CASSPSGSVMVRFF
d_gene: TRBD1; abundance: .; j_gene: TRBJ2-7; v_gene: TRBV28; CDR3nt: TGTGCCAGCAGCTCCGACAGGGTGGTTAGGTACGAGCAGTACTTC; CDR3aa: CASSSDRVVRYEQYF
d_gene: .; abundance: .; j_gene: TRBJ2-7; v_gene: TRBV5-1; CDR3nt: TGCGCCAGCAGCTTGGAGGCAGGTAGCTCCTACGAGCAGTACTTC; CDR3aa: CASSLEAGSSYEQYF
d_gene: .; abundance: many; j_gene: TRBJ2-7; v_gene: TRBV2; CDR3nt: TGTGCCAGCGGGGTAAGGGGTTACGAGCAGTACTTC; CDR3aa: CASGVRGYEQYF
d_gene: .; abundance: .; j_gene: TRBJ2-7; v_gene: TRBV29-1; CDR3nt: TGCAGCGTTGAGGAGGGGGCTAAAGAGCAGTACTTC; CDR3aa: CSVEEGAKEQYF
d_gene: .; abundance: .; j_gene: TRBJ1-5; v_gene: TRBV7-9; CDR3nt: TGTGCCAGCAGCTTAGGGTACGGTAATCAGCCCCAGCATTTT; CDR3aa: CASSLGYGNQPQHF
d_gene: TRBD1; abundance: few; j_gene: TRBJ2-2; v_gene: TRBV15; CDR3nt: TGTGCCACCAGCAGTGGTGGGACAGAGACCGGGGAGCTGTTTTTT; CDR3aa: CATSSGGTETGELFF
d_gene: TRBD1; abundance: .; j_gene: TRBJ1-6; v_gene: TRBV30; CDR3nt: TGTGCCTGGAATGGGGGACAGGGCCCACCCCTCCACTTT; CDR3aa: CAWNGGQGPPLHF